In its sample, the clone carrying this T cell receptor beta chain was seen once. This sample stems from a study of T cell responses to AZD1222 COVID-19 vaccine. Germline V CDR1 and CDR2: MDHEN, SYDVKM. Trimming removed 6 bases from V and 1 base from J, with 12 bases in between. CDR3 length equals 14 residues. Libraries were prepared by immunoSEQ multiplex PCR; TCRdb keeps only in-frame clonotypes and omits some of them. This table holds fewer than 110,000 clones, approximately 89% found once. The clonotype was recovered from an adult in good health. The source was peripheral blood, collected on day 0 of AZD1222 vaccination. The rearrangement links TRBV28 to TRBJ1-1, with D possibly TRBD1 on 5 matching bases. The CDR3 DNA reads TGTGCCAGCAGCCCAGGGTACTGGAACACTGAAGCTTTCTTT. It specifies CASSPGYWNTEAFF.